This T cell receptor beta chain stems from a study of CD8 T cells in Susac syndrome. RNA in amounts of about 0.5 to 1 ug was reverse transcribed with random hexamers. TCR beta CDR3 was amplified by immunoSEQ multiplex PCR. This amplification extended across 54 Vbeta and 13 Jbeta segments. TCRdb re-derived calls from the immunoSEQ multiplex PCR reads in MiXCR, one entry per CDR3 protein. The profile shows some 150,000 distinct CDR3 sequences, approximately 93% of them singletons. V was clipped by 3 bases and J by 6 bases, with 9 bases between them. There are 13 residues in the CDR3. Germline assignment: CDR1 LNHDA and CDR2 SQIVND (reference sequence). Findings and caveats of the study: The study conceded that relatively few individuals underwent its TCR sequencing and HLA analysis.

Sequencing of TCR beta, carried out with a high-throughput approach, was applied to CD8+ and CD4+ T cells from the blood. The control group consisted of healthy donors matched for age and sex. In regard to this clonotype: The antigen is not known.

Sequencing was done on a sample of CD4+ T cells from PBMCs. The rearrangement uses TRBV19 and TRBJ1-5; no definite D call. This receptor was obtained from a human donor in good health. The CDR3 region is CASSMSGSQPQHF. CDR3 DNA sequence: TGTGCCAGTAGTATGAGCGGGTCTCAGCCCCAGCATTTT.